Presented here are 27 T cell receptor beta chains from one specimen sequenced in a study of T cell repertoires in ileal Crohn's disease. Sequencing used immunoSEQ multiplex PCR; TCRdb keeps in-frame clones, though not all of them. The sample records roughly 5,800 clones, around 76% being singletons. The time point is: inflamed ileum from the surgical specimen. The source material was ileal tissue. The receptors here all came from an adult with Crohn's disease.

V is TRBV14 and J is TRBJ1-1; D is unresolved. The CDR3 spans 15 residues. Germline values: CDR1 SGHDN, CDR2 FVKESK. V shed 0 bases and J shed 0 bases, with 8 bases lying between them. CDR3 nucleotides: TGTGCCAGCAGCCAAGAAAGGATCATGAACACTGAAGCTTTCTTT. Its protein is CASSQERIMNTEAFF.

V is TRBV30 and J is TRBJ2-7, with D possibly TRBD2 on 6 matching bases. The length of the CDR3 is 17 residues. Trimming took 3 bases from V and 2 from J, leaving 23 bases between them. Germline V lookup: CDR1 GTSNPN, CDR2 SVGIG (reference sequence). CDR3 coding DNA: TGTGCCTGGAGCCGACCGGGACTCAAATGGTACACCTACGAGCAGTACTTC. Translating it yields CAWSRPGLKWYTYEQYF.

This chain uses TRBV6-6 with TRBJ2-7; D remains ambiguous. Trimming cost V 2 bases and J 4 bases, with 6 bases left between them. Germline lookup yields CDR1 MNHNY and CDR2 SVGAGI (reference sequence). The CDR3 loop spans 12 amino acids. The CDR3 DNA sequence: TGTGCCAGCAGTTACGATACGTACGAGCAGTACTTC. This gives the protein CASSYDTYEQYF.

The chain carries TRBV9 and TRBJ1-6; the match to TRBD1 covers 7 bases. In germline, CDR1 is SGDLS, CDR2 YYNGEE. CDR3 length equals 14 residues. V trimming: 4 bases; J trimming: 9 bases; junction bases outside the gene matches: 7. This CDR3 reads CASSPTGRSSPLHF. In DNA, the CDR3 is TGTGCCAGCAGCCCGACAGGGAGGAGTTCACCCCTCCACTTT.

The gene calls are TRBV7-3 and TRBJ2-7; 9 bases match TRBD2. J gave up 6 bases and V 5 bases, and 11 bases lay outside the gene matches. The germline CDR1 and CDR2 sequences are SGHTA and FQGTGA. The CDR3 runs to 15 residues. The CDR3 loop reads CASSAGVAGVAEQYF. CDR3 sequence (DNA): TGTGCCAGCAGCGCCGGGGTAGCGGGAGTTGCCGAGCAGTACTTC. The full variable domain, completed using reference TRBV7-3 and TRBJ2-7, is GAGVSQTPSNKVTEKGKYVELRCDPISGHTALYWYRQSLGQGPEFLIYFQGTGAADDSGLPNDRFFAVRPEGSVSTLKIQRTERGDSAVYLCASSAGVAGVAEQYFGPGTRLTVT.

J is TRBJ2-1 and V is TRBV5-1; 14 nucleotides agree with TRBD2. The V segment lost 4 bases and the J segment 7 bases; nucleotides outside the gene matches: 10. Looked up from germline, CDR1 is SGHRS and CDR2 is YFSETQ. The CDR3 contains 17 residues. The CDR3 nucleotides are TGCGCCAGCAGCCCGTGGACTAGCGGGGGGCCAGCGAATGAGCAGTTCTTC. Amino acids: CASSPWTSGGPANEQFF. The variable domain in full, completed from reference TRBV5-1 and TRBJ2-1, reads KAGVTQTPRYLIKTRGQQVTLSCSPISGHRSVSWYQQTPGQGLQFLFEYFSETQRNKGNFPGRFSGRQFSNSRSEMNVSTLELGDSALYLCASSPWTSGGPANEQFFGPGTRLTVL.

The chain uses TRBV30 and TRBJ2-7; 7 nucleotides match TRBD1. The CDR3 extends over 14 amino acids. Germline lookup yields CDR1 GTSNPN and CDR2 SVGIG (reference sequence). V was clipped by 4 bases and J by 4 bases; unmatched bases: 10. CDR3 nucleotides: TGTGCCTGGACCCCCGGGACAGCGAGATACGAGCAGTACTTC. It encodes CAWTPGTARYEQYF.

The CDR3 reads CAWNLGGGGVYEQYF. In nucleotides, the CDR3 is TGTGCCTGGAATTTGGGGGGAGGGGGCGTCTACGAGCAGTACTTC. The chain employs TRBV30 and TRBJ2-7; possibly TRBD1 or TRBD2 for D (7 bases each). Germline V CDR1 and CDR2: GTSNPN, SVGIG (reference sequence). CDR3 length: 15 residues. V lost 4 bases and J lost 3, with 19 bases in between.

The J gene is TRBJ2-7, the V gene TRBV9; D uncertain. Trimming took 0 bases from V and 0 from J, leaving 10 bases between them. Germline values: CDR1 SGDLS, CDR2 YYNGEE. The CDR3 extends over 15 amino acids. The CDR3 nucleotides read TGTGCCAGCAGCGTAGCAGGTGACCTCTCCTACGAGCAGTACTTC. Its translation is CASSVAGDLSYEQYF.

The rearrangement uses TRBV28 and TRBJ2-1, with 9 positions matching TRBD1. V lost 6 bases and J lost 4; bases outside the gene matches: 7. Germline V gene sequence: CDR1 MDHEN, CDR2 SYDVKM. This CDR3 region has 15 residues. CDR3 sequence: CASSPDRGNYNEQFF. The CDR3 nucleotides are TGTGCCAGCAGCCCCGACAGGGGGAATTACAATGAGCAGTTCTTC.

V is TRBV19 and J is TRBJ1-4; 8 nucleotides align to TRBD1. Germline CDR1 reads LNHDA; CDR2 reads SQIVND (reference sequence). Germline trimming cut 7 bases from V and 4 bases from J; bases unmatched to any gene: 2. The CDR3 is made up of 13 amino acids. DNA for the CDR3: TGTGCCAGTACCGGACAGGGTAATGAAAAACTGTTTTTT. It yields the protein CASTGQGNEKLFF.

The chain recombines TRBV10-1 with TRBJ2-2, with TRBD2 matching 10 bases. The length of the CDR3 is 16 residues. Germline CDR1 and CDR2: WNHNN and SYGVQD (reference sequence). J was trimmed by 2 bases and V by 7 bases; bases with no gene match: 7. This CDR3 reads CASKRTSGDNTGELFF. As DNA, the CDR3 is TGCGCCAGCAAACGGACTAGCGGAGACAACACCGGGGAGCTGTTTTTT.

This chain joins TRBV28 and TRBJ2-7; D uncertain. This CDR3 is 15 amino acids long. Germline-derived CDR1 and CDR2 are MDHEN and SYDVKM. Trimming took off 2 bases at V and 2 bases at J, with 13 bases between the two ends. DNA of the CDR3: TGTGCCAGCAGTTTAGTTGCCGGCAGTACCTACGAGCAGTACTTC. Translated: CASSLVAGSTYEQYF.

This clone was recorded once. The chain is built from TRBV10-3 and TRBJ1-4; the match to TRBD1 covers 7 bases. This CDR3 is built from 13 residues. Losses at the gene ends were 6 bases for V and 6 bases for J; bases not matched to a gene: 4. Germline V gives CDR1 ENHRY, CDR2 SYGVKD. The CDR3 protein is CAIRDRDDEKLFF. The CDR3 nucleotides read TGTGCCATCAGAGACAGGGATGATGAAAAACTGTTTTTT.

The rearrangement uses TRBV28 and TRBJ2-4; 8 bases align to TRBD2. The CDR3 totals 15 residues. Germline CDR1 and CDR2: MDHEN and SYDVKM. Trimming cost V 4 bases and J 2 bases; bases outside gene matches: 4. DNA of the CDR3: TGTGCCAGCAGTTCACGGGGGGGCCCCAAAAACATTCAGTACTTC. Encoded protein: CASSSRGGPKNIQYF.

The chain employs TRBV5-1 and TRBJ2-7, with 9 bases fitting TRBD1. Germline V CDR1 and CDR2: SGHRS, YFSETQ. This CDR3 comprises 14 residues. The J segment lost 5 bases and the V segment lost 4 bases, leaving 7 bases of the junction unmatched. In nucleotides, the CDR3 is TGCGCCAGCAGCCTCCGGAGGACAGGGGACGAGCAGTACTTC. Translating gives CASSLRRTGDEQYF.

This rearrangement joins TRBV7-9 to TRBJ2-4; the D gene is possibly TRBD2 (5 bases). CDR1 is SEHNR, CDR2 FQNEAQ, per germline (reference sequence). CDR3 length equals 13 residues. Between the trimmed V and J ends, which lost 5 bases and 6 bases, there was a span of 11 bases. The CDR3 DNA reads as TGTGCCAGCAGCCGAGGGTCTGCAAACATTCAGTACTTC. Protein product: CASSRGSANIQYF.

CDR3 bases: TGTGCCAGCACCCCAGACAGCGGGGAGCTGTTTTTT. It encodes CASTPDSGELFF. The chain recombines TRBV6-6 with TRBJ2-2; weak D call: TRBD1 (5 bases). The germline V and J ends were trimmed by 7 bases and 7 bases, with 10 bases remaining between them. CDR1 MNHNY and CDR2 SVGAGI come from the germline V gene (reference sequence). The CDR3 runs to 12 residues.

The table lists this clone with a few counts. The rearrangement joins TRBV11-2 to TRBJ2-6, with TRBD1 matching over 7 bases. From germline, CDR1 is SGHAT and CDR2 FQNNGV. With 3 bases clipped from V and 0 bases from J, the junction kept 8 bases outside the gene matches. CDR3 size: 18 residues. The CDR3 protein is CASSLYRGSGSGANVLTF. CDR3 coding DNA: TGTGCCAGCAGCTTGTACAGGGGTTCGGGCTCTGGGGCCAACGTCCTGACTTTC.

The rearrangement joins TRBV29-1 to TRBJ1-3; D is uncertain. Deletions cut 0 bases from V and 2 bases from J, with 14 bases between. Germline V gene sequence: CDR1 SQVTM, CDR2 ANQGSEA. The CDR3 has 16 residues. CDR3 residues: CSVEDQKGNTGNTIYF. Written as DNA, the CDR3 is TGCAGCGTTGAAGATCAGAAGGGTAACACTGGAAACACCATATATTTT.

J is TRBJ1-1 and V is TRBV4-2; TRBD1 might be the D (5 bases). The ends were cut back, 0 bases at V and 4 bases at J, with 12 bases in the middle. The CDR3 covers 15 residues. CDR1 is LGHNA and CDR2 is YNFKEQ in the germline V gene. DNA of the CDR3: TGTGCCAGCAGCCAAGAGTTGGGGGGTGGCACTGAAGCTTTCTTT. Translating gives CASSQELGGGTEAFF.

Only a few counts were recorded for this clone. The J gene is TRBJ2-7, the V gene TRBV28; 9 bases agree with TRBD1. V lost 3 bases, J lost 9 bases, and 3 bases stayed unmatched. CDR1 and CDR2 (germline): MDHEN, SYDVKM. The length of the CDR3 is 12 residues. The CDR3 nucleotides are TGTGCCAGCAGTTTTCAGGGACAGGGGCAGTACTTC. It specifies CASSFQGQGQYF. The full variable domain, with the rest looked up from reference TRBV28 and TRBJ2-7, is DVKVTQSSRYLVKRTGEKVFLECVQDMDHENMFWYRQDPGLGLRLIYFSYDVKMKEKGDIPEGYSVSREKKERFSLILESASTNQTSMYLCASSFQGQGQYFGPGTRLTVT.

The chain couples TRBV28 to TRBJ2-3, with 7 bases that match TRBD2. Germline CDR1 reads MDHEN; CDR2 reads SYDVKM. CDR3 length: 11 residues. V shed 3 bases, J shed 13 bases, and the junction held 4 bases outside the gene matches. Here the CDR3 reads CASSFAAGEYF. The CDR3 DNA is TGTGCCAGCAGTTTTGCGGCGGGAGAGTATTTT.

On this clone itself: Relative to the germline gene, one junction end is altered; a read error may explain this. The DNA for the CDR3 is TGTGCCAGCACCGTAGGGACTAGTGCCTACAATGAGCAGTTCTTC. Encoded protein: CASTVGTSAYNEQFF. The chain has TRBV9 and TRBJ2-1, with TRBD2 identical over 8 bases. The CDR3 is made up of 15 amino acids. Germline-derived CDR1 and CDR2 are SGDLS and YYNGEE.

The chain carries TRBV5-1 and TRBJ2-1, with TRBD2 as a possible D gene (6 bases). The CDR3 has 15 amino acids. The V end lost 2 bases, the J end lost 7 bases, and 16 bases lay between the germline ends. CDR1 and CDR2 (germline): SGHRS, YFSETQ. CDR3 sequence reads: CASSFGGDRGNEQFF. CDR3 sequence (DNA): TGCGCCAGCAGCTTCGGGGGTGATAGAGGTAATGAGCAGTTCTTC.

The genes are TRBV11-3 and TRBJ1-1; D possibly corresponds to TRBD1 (5 bases). Germline CDR1 SGHNT, CDR2 YENEEA. The CDR3 extends over 14 amino acids. Trimming removed 5 bases at V and 3 bases at J, with 13 bases between. The CDR3 DNA follows: TGTGCCAGCAGCCCAAGCGGGGGGGACACTGAAGCTTTCTTT. Translated: CASSPSGGDTEAFF.

The chain links TRBV30 to TRBJ2-2; D not resolved. V was trimmed by 2 bases and J by 2 bases, leaving 9 bases between them. This CDR3 comprises 14 residues. The V gene's germline CDR1 is GTSNPN and CDR2 SVGIG (reference sequence). CDR3 region: CAWSISLNTGELFF. CDR3 coding DNA: TGTGCCTGGAGTATAAGCCTTAACACCGGGGAGCTGTTTTTT.